A single sample gave rise to the 32 T cell receptor beta chains below, sequenced in a study of T-cell reconstitution after alpha-beta-depleted transplantation in children. Preparation of the TCRbeta library involved a method that used unique molecular identifiers. TCRdb called the PCR reads again in MiXCR, with one record for every CDR3 protein. Of about 980,000 distinct CDR3 sequences detected, roughly 29% appear once; the ten largest clones hold about 28%. Sample: PBMCs, mostly from graft donor cells, taken 360 days after TCRalphabeta/CD19-depleted stem cell transplant. The receptor source for this set is a boy under two years old who had a stem cell transplant for SCID, so the T cells may come from the graft donor.

This clonotype was found a few times. The V gene is TRBV29-1, the J gene TRBJ1-2; no clear D gene. Germline V gives CDR1 SQVTM, CDR2 ANQGSEA. There are 12 residues in the CDR3. Trimming removed 3 bases at V and 7 bases at J, with 12 bases between. CDR3 nucleotide sequence: TGCAGCGTTGATCACCGCGCCGGTGGCTACACCTTC. Its protein is CSVDHRAGGYTF.

The CDR3 DNA reads TGTGCCAGCAGCTTAGCGTATCCTGCAGGCCAAGGCTACAATGAGCAGTTCTTC. The encoded protein is CASSLAYPAGQGYNEQFF. The chain joins TRBV7-8 to TRBJ2-1; no reliable D call. V dropped 0 bases and J dropped 3 bases, with 18 bases sitting between them. This CDR3 is 18 amino acids long. In germline, CDR1 is SGHVS, CDR2 FQNEAQ.

This clonotype has a handful of counts. This chain connects TRBV10-2 to TRBJ2-7, with 7 bases fitting TRBD1. CDR1 and CDR2 from the germline V gene are WSHSY and SAAADI. After removal of 10 bases from V and 1 base from J, the junction contained 7 bases not matched to a gene. The CDR3 is 13 amino acids. The DNA for the CDR3 is TGCGCCACCGCCGGGACAGTGTCCTACGAGCAGTACTTC. It encodes CATAGTVSYEQYF.

This clonotype was counted between two and nine times. The chain combines TRBV5-1 with TRBJ2-5, with D uncertain. Germline-derived CDR1 and CDR2 are SGHRS and YFSETQ. The CDR3 extends over 16 amino acids. Trimming cost V 5 bases and J 4 bases, with 21 bases left between them. The CDR3: CASRLSPRPDLETQYF. CDR3 DNA sequence: TGCGCCAGCAGGTTGTCCCCCCGTCCGGACCTAGAGACCCAGTACTTC.

In this sample, this clonotype turned up many times. J is TRBJ2-3 and V is TRBV12-3 or TRBV12-4; unclear D gene. V was cut by 3 bases and J by 3 bases, with 7 bases left in between. CDR3 size: 13 residues. CDR3 protein: CASSFGRTDTQYF. The CDR3 bases are TGTGCCAGCAGTTTTGGCCGTACAGATACGCAGTATTTT.

This clonotype turned up a few times. The chain combines TRBV4-3 with TRBJ2-7; maybe TRBD1 (6 bases). The CDR3 is 13 amino acids. Trimming removed 0 bases at V and 6 bases at J, with 9 bases between. In germline, CDR1 is LGHNA, CDR2 YSLEER. CDR3 in amino acids: CASSQDTGFEQYF. The CDR3 coding sequence is TGCGCCAGCAGCCAAGACACAGGGTTCGAGCAGTACTTC.

This chain joins TRBV6-1 and TRBJ1-5; perhaps TRBD1 as D (6 bases). V lost 7 bases to trimming and J lost 3 bases, with 19 bases between them. The CDR3 spans 16 residues. The germline V gene encodes CDR1 MNHNS and CDR2 SASEGT. CDR3 amino acids: CASNPGGTLYNQPQHF. The CDR3 nucleotides read TGTGCCAGCAACCCCGGCGGGACACTTTACAATCAGCCCCAGCATTTT.

The chain combines TRBV12-3 or TRBV12-4 with TRBJ2-1; 7 bases fit TRBD1. The J segment lost 2 bases and the V segment lost 2 bases, leaving 3 bases of the junction unmatched. This CDR3 region has 15 residues. CDR3 sequence: CASSLMRGPYNEQFF. DNA of the CDR3: TGTGCCAGCAGTTTAATGAGGGGGCCCTACAATGAGCAGTTCTTC.

V gene TRBV20-1 combines with J gene TRBJ2-7; tentative D call: TRBD1 (6 bases). V was shortened by 5 bases and J by 3 bases, with 14 bases between the two germline ends. The CDR3 length is 13 residues. Germline V gene data show CDR1 as DFQATT and CDR2 as SNEGSKA (reference sequence). The chain's CDR3 is CSASPTGSYEQYF. CDR3 in DNA: TGCAGTGCTTCGCCGACAGGCAGCTACGAGCAGTACTTC.

This chain connects TRBV3-1 to TRBJ1-3, with a tentative D call TRBD1 (6 bases). Per germline, CDR1 LGHDT and CDR2 YNNKEL (reference sequence). This CDR3 has 17 amino acids. Trimming left V 1 base short and J 0 bases short, with 13 bases between. The CDR3 DNA is TGTGCCAGCAGCCAAGGGAACCGGGACAACTCTGGAAACACCATATATTTT. This translates into CASSQGNRDNSGNTIYF.

This clonotype has a handful of counts. The rearrangement links TRBV29-1 to TRBJ2-6; unclear D gene. Germline loops: CDR1 SQVTM, CDR2 ANQGSEA. V was cut by 3 bases and J by 1 base, with 4 bases left in between. CDR3 length equals 13 residues. CDR3 sequence: CSVEGSGANVLTF. CDR3 in DNA: TGCAGCGTTGAGGGGTCTGGGGCCAACGTCCTGACTTTC.

Only a few counts were recorded for this clonotype. The V call is TRBV6-1, the J call TRBJ1-6, with 7 bases identical to TRBD1. The V gene's germline CDR1 is MNHNS and CDR2 SASEGT. CDR3 length: 16 residues. Losses at the gene ends were 7 bases for V and 8 bases for J; bases not matched to a gene: 14. This CDR3 reads CASTRTGLVGDSPLHF. CDR3 nucleotides: TGTGCCAGCACCAGGACAGGCCTGGTCGGGGATTCACCCCTCCACTTT.

This clonotype showed up just a few times. The V gene is TRBV4-2, the J gene TRBJ2-7, with 9 bases aligning to TRBD1. Germline V lookup: CDR1 LGHNA, CDR2 YNFKEQ. V lost 0 bases and J lost 3; bases outside the gene matches: 3. The CDR3 length is 15 residues. CDR3 nucleotides: TGTGCCAGCAGCCAAGATGGGACAGGGATCTACGAGCAGTACTTC. Its protein is CASSQDGTGIYEQYF.

The genes are TRBV20-1 and TRBJ1-1; D is uncertain. V dropped 3 bases and J dropped 2 bases, with 4 bases sitting between them. CDR1 and CDR2 from the germline V gene are DFQATT and SNEGSKA (reference sequence). This CDR3 comprises 11 residues. The CDR3 is CSARFNTEAFF. Written as DNA, the CDR3 is TGCAGTGCTAGGTTCAACACTGAAGCTTTCTTT.

This clonotype has a handful of counts. The V and J genes are TRBV3-1 and TRBJ2-5; 7 nucleotides match TRBD2. This CDR3 spans 16 amino acids. CDR1 is LGHDT and CDR2 is YNNKEL in the germline V gene (reference sequence). V shed 4 bases, J shed 4 bases, and the junction held 12 bases outside the gene matches. The CDR3 nucleotides read TGTGCCAGCAGCCGTCTCGGGGGGAATGGAAGAGAGACCCAGTACTTC. This translates into CASSRLGGNGRETQYF.

The table lists this clonotype with a few counts. The J gene is TRBJ2-3, the V gene TRBV7-2; either TRBD1 or TRBD2 may supply D (6 bases each). This CDR3 comprises 16 residues. The V end was cut by 3 bases, the J end by 0 bases, with 13 bases between. Germline-derived CDR1 and CDR2 are SGHTA and FQGNSA. Here the CDR3 DNA reads TGTGCCAGCAGCTTTCGGAGGGGGTCTAGCACAGATACGCAGTATTTT. It encodes CASSFRRGSSTDTQYF.

The V gene is TRBV7-9, the J gene TRBJ1-5; no clear D gene. V was trimmed by 5 bases and J by 0 bases, leaving 14 bases between them. In germline, CDR1 is SEHNR, CDR2 FQNEAQ (reference sequence). The CDR3 runs to 16 residues. DNA for the CDR3: TGTGCCAGCAGCCCCTTGGATGGGTATAGCAATCAGCCCCAGCATTTT. Its protein product is CASSPLDGYSNQPQHF.

V and J are TRBV12-3 or TRBV12-4 and TRBJ2-7, with D tentatively TRBD2 (6 bases). Trimming pared 6 bases from V and 6 bases from J, leaving 18 bases between. The CDR3 runs to 14 residues. The CDR3 region is CASRRDPTTSEQYF. CDR3 coding DNA: TGTGCCAGCAGGCGAGATCCGACGACTAGCGAGCAGTACTTC.

V is TRBV11-2 and J is TRBJ2-1; no definite D call. The CDR3 totals 15 residues. The ends were cut back, 2 bases at V and 5 bases at J, with 13 bases in the middle. The germline gives CDR1 SGHAT, CDR2 FQNNGV. The CDR3 here is CASSLSTQSDNEQFF. CDR3 nucleotide sequence: TGTGCCAGCAGCTTAAGCACGCAGAGCGACAATGAGCAGTTCTTC. Variable domain in full (rest from reference TRBV11-2 and TRBJ2-1): EAGVAQSPRYKIIEKRQSVAFWCNPISGHATLYWYQQILGQGPKLLIQFQNNGVVDDSQLPKDRFSAERLKGVDSTLKIQPAKLEDSAVYLCASSLSTQSDNEQFFGPGTRLTVL.

This clonotype was counted a few times. The chain employs TRBV5-8 and TRBJ1-2; tentatively, D is TRBD1 (6 bases). Trimming cost V 4 bases and J 3 bases, with 22 bases left between them. The length of the CDR3 is 17 residues. CDR1 is SGHTS, CDR2 YDEGEE, per germline. CDR3 sequence (DNA): TGTGCCAGCAGCCTTGAGTCGGCACGGACAGCCTACTATGGCTACACCTTC. Translating it yields CASSLESARTAYYGYTF.

This clonotype came up a few times. The rearrangement joins TRBV12-3 or TRBV12-4 to TRBJ2-2; D is perhaps TRBD1 (6 bases). The CDR3 runs to 16 residues. Trimming stripped 0 bases from V and 7 bases from J, with 15 bases between. The CDR3 bases are TGTGCCAGCAGTTTAGCGCTAAAGGGGGTCAGCGGGGAGCTGTTTTTT. Translation: CASSLALKGVSGELFF.

The chain employs TRBV20-1 and TRBJ2-1; 8 bases are shared with TRBD2. In germline, CDR1 is DFQATT, CDR2 SNEGSKA (reference sequence). This CDR3 is 15 amino acids long. Losses at the gene ends were 4 bases for V and 5 bases for J; bases not matched to a gene: 10. This chain's CDR3 is CSAIPGSGGHNEQFF. CDR3 DNA: TGCAGTGCTATCCCGGGGAGCGGGGGCCACAATGAGCAGTTCTTC.

The genes are TRBV11-2 and TRBJ2-7; D might be TRBD1 (6 bases). V lost 1 base and J 3 bases, leaving 13 bases between the germline ends. The V gene's germline CDR1 is SGHAT and CDR2 FQNNGV. The CDR3 length is 15 residues. The CDR3 DNA is TGTGCCAGCAGCTTAGCACAGGGCCTCCACTACGAGCAGTACTTC. It codes for CASSLAQGLHYEQYF.

The J gene is TRBJ2-5, the V gene TRBV6-4; D gene unclear. V gave up 5 bases and J gave up 7 bases, with 14 bases separating them. This CDR3 is 13 amino acids long. Germline-derived CDR1 and CDR2 are MRHNA and SNTAGT. CDR3 amino acids: CASSPTPWGTQYF. Written as DNA, the CDR3 is TGTGCCAGCAGTCCAACCCCGTGGGGGACCCAGTACTTC.

The V and J genes are TRBV5-1 and TRBJ2-7; TRBD2 matches 9 bases. Trimming cost V 2 bases and J 4 bases; bases outside gene matches: 4. The germline CDR1 and CDR2 sequences are SGHRS and YFSETQ. CDR3 length equals 14 residues. CDR3 sequence reads: CASSFSGGRYEQYF. The DNA of the CDR3 is TGCGCCAGCAGCTTTAGCGGGGGTCGGTACGAGCAGTACTTC.

The chain combines TRBV7-9 with TRBJ2-6; no reliable D call. This CDR3 spans 14 amino acids. V lost 7 bases to trimming and J lost 0 bases, with 7 bases between them. The germline V gene encodes CDR1 SEHNR and CDR2 FQNEAQ (reference sequence). CDR3 DNA sequence: TGTGCCAGCAAAAGGTCCTCTGGGGCCAACGTCCTGACTTTC. Translation gives CASKRSSGANVLTF. The full variable domain, its missing parts supplied by reference TRBV7-9 and TRBJ2-6, is DTGVSQNPRHKITKRGQNVTFRCDPISEHNRLYWYRQTLGQGPEFLTYFQNEAQLEKSRLLSDRFSAERPKGSFSTLEIQRTEQGDSAMYLCASKRSSGANVLTFGAGSRLTVL.

The chain employs TRBV10-3 and TRBJ2-1, with 7 positions matching TRBD2. The CDR3 loop spans 11 amino acids. The germline V gene has CDR1 ENHRY and CDR2 SYGVKD. The J segment lost 10 bases and the V segment lost 3 bases, leaving 0 bases of the junction unmatched. CDR3 DNA: TGTGCCATCAGTGAACTAGCGGAGCAGTTCTTC. Its protein product is CAISELAEQFF.

This clonotype was counted only a few times. This chain joins TRBV10-3 and TRBJ2-7; 11 nucleotides line up with TRBD1. V lost 7 bases, J lost 5 bases, and 7 bases stayed unmatched. This CDR3 spans 14 amino acids. Germline V gives CDR1 ENHRY, CDR2 SYGVKD. CDR3 amino acids: CAIKRTGGDDEQYF. For the CDR3, the DNA is TGTGCCATCAAACGGACAGGGGGCGACGACGAGCAGTACTTC.

A few counts support this clonotype. The chain has TRBV19 and TRBJ2-3; unclear D gene. Trimming stripped 3 bases from V and 0 bases from J, with 10 bases between. Germline CDR1 is LNHDA and CDR2 is SQIVND (reference sequence). The CDR3 extends over 15 amino acids. In nucleotides, the CDR3 is TGTGCCAGTAGTATCCGGCAGGTTAGCACAGATACGCAGTATTTT. Translating it yields CASSIRQVSTDTQYF.

In its sample, this clonotype was seen a few times. This rearrangement joins TRBV27 to TRBJ2-2; D unclear. CDR3 length: 14 amino acids. V dropped 4 bases and J dropped 1 base, with 7 bases sitting between them. CDR1 and CDR2 from the germline V gene are MNHEY and SMNVEV (reference sequence). The CDR3 spells CASSYGRNTGELFF. Here the CDR3 DNA reads TGTGCCAGCAGTTACGGTAGGAACACCGGGGAGCTGTTTTTT.

V is TRBV15 and J is TRBJ1-4, with D possibly TRBD1 on 6 matching bases. Per germline, CDR1 LNHNV and CDR2 YYDKDF (reference sequence). This CDR3 is built from 14 residues. With 2 bases removed from V and 8 bases from J, the gap between germline ends came to 12 bases. The CDR3 protein is CATSRTGIREKLFF. The CDR3 DNA reads as TGTGCCACCAGCAGAACAGGGATAAGGGAAAAACTGTTTTTT.

This clonotype has only a few counts. Here the CDR3 reads CASSLGGRGYTF. CDR3 coding DNA: TGTGCCAGCAGCTTGGGAGGGCGTGGCTACACCTTC. V usage is TRBV5-6 and J usage is TRBJ1-2; D unresolved. The V gene lost 0 bases and the J gene lost 7 bases, with 7 bases spanning the gap. From germline, CDR1 is SGHDT and CDR2 YYEEEE. The CDR3 length is 12 residues.